This is a list of T cell receptor beta chains from one sample in a study of shared clonotypes between healthy human individuals. Here immunoSEQ multiplex PCR was the method, and the copy in TCRdb shows in-frame clones only, minus some. This sample has roughly 500,000 clones, with approximately 94% found just once. The sample taken for sequencing was naive CD4+ T cells sorted from blood. These receptors came from a woman in her twenties or thirties in good health. Each CDR3 is given with its conserved first and last residue. The D gene is left open where the match is weak. Size is stated for part of the rows, as once, few or many counts, or as a class when the clone is expanded.

16,TRBV6-1,.,.,TRBJ2-2,CASSEAGFLNTGELFF,TGTGCCAGCAGTGAAGCCGGCTTCTTGAACACCGGGGAGCTGTTTTTT
19,TRBV6-1,.,.,TRBJ1-4,CASSEIVEGPEGTNEKLFF,TGTGCCAGCAGTGAGATCGTGGAAGGCCCCGAGGGGACTAATGAAAAACTGTTTTTT
15,TRBV19,TRBD2,.,TRBJ2-7,CASSDGTSGSYEQYF,TGTGCCAGTAGTGACGGGACTAGCGGATCCTACGAGCAGTACTTC
16,TRBV28,TRBD1,.,TRBJ2-6,CASSQGGQAGANVLTF,TGTGCCAGCAGTCAAGGGGGCCAAGCTGGGGCCAACGTCCTGACTTTC
15,TRBV5-1,.,.,TRBJ1-3,CASSPRESPGNTIYF,TGCGCCAGCAGCCCCCGGGAGTCGCCTGGAAACACCATATATTTT
14,TRBV5-1,TRBD1,.,TRBJ1-1,CASSLGQGGTEAFF,TGCGCCAGCAGCTTGGGACAGGGAGGCACTGAAGCTTTCTTT
15,TRBV9,.,.,TRBJ2-1,CASSVSGSPYNEQFF,TGTGCCAGCAGCGTAAGTGGGAGCCCCTACAATGAGCAGTTCTTC
15,TRBV6-5,.,.,TRBJ2-7,CASRLHWMGSYEQYF,TGTGCCAGCAGACTACACTGGATGGGCTCCTACGAGCAGTACTTC
15,TRBV28,.,.,TRBJ1-1,CASSFQGVPNTEAFF,TGTGCCAGCAGTTTTCAAGGGGTACCAAACACTGAAGCTTTCTTT
14,TRBV27,.,.,TRBJ1-4,CASSYSATNEKLFF,TGTGCCAGCAGTTACAGTGCAACTAATGAAAAACTGTTTTTT
15,TRBV28,TRBD1,.,TRBJ2-7,CASSLRTHRGPEQYF,TGTGCCAGCAGTTTACGTACACACAGGGGGCCAGAGCAGTACTTC
15,TRBV19,TRBD1,.,TRBJ1-2,CASSIVPGGYYGYTF,TGTGCCAGTAGTATAGTCCCAGGGGGCTACTATGGCTACACCTTC
14,TRBV5-6,.,.,TRBJ1-3,CASSSEWGGNTIYF,TGTGCCAGCAGCTCGGAATGGGGGGGAAACACCATATATTTT
13,TRBV5-1,.,few,TRBJ1-3,CASSLYSGNTIYF,TGCGCCAGCAGCTTGTACTCTGGAAACACCATATATTTT
17,TRBV28,.,.,TRBJ2-5,CASSSPLGGGSQETQYF,TGTGCCAGCAGTTCCCCCCTCGGGGGAGGATCCCAAGAGACCCAGTACTTC
13,TRBV4-1,.,.,TRBJ2-7,CASSQADSYEQYF,TGCGCCAGCAGCCAAGCAGACTCCTACGAGCAGTACTTC
14,TRBV11-3,.,.,TRBJ2-1,CASSFIAGPNEQFF,TGTGCCAGCAGCTTTATCGCAGGTCCCAATGAGCAGTTCTTC
15,TRBV14,.,.,TRBJ1-2,CASSQDGANNYGYTF,TGTGCCAGCAGCCAAGATGGGGCCAATAACTATGGCTACACCTTC
18,TRBV28,TRBD1,.,TRBJ2-7,CASSLDDRLGTGLYEQYF,TGTGCCAGCAGCTTAGACGATAGACTGGGGACAGGCCTCTACGAGCAGTACTTC
16,TRBV6-1,.,.,TRBJ1-2,CASSDPWGIGNYGYTF,TGTGCCAGCAGTGACCCGTGGGGGATAGGAAACTATGGCTACACCTTC
12,TRBV5-1,.,.,TRBJ2-2,CASSWATGELFF,TGCGCCAGCAGCTGGGCCACCGGGGAGCTGTTTTTT
16,TRBV4-1,.,.,TRBJ1-1,CASSQMGRGMNTEAFF,TGCGCCAGCAGCCAAATGGGGAGAGGGATGAACACTGAAGCTTTCTTT
14,TRBV5-4,.,.,TRBJ1-1,CASSLASVNTEAFF,TGTGCCAGCAGCTTGGCCTCAGTGAACACTGAAGCTTTCTTT
13,TRBV7-6,.,.,TRBJ1-1,CASSRGPATEAFF,TGTGCCAGCAGCCGCGGCCCCGCGACTGAAGCTTTCTTT
14,TRBV7-9,TRBD1,.,TRBJ1-6,CASSSGTANSPLHF,TGTGCCAGCAGCTCTGGGACAGCTAATTCACCCCTCCACTTT
14,TRBV7-2,.,.,TRBJ1-2,CASSPRTGPNGYTF,TGTGCCAGCAGCCCAAGGACGGGCCCTAATGGCTACACCTTC
14,TRBV2,TRBD1,.,TRBJ1-2,CASTLSDRGRGYTF,TGTGCCAGCACGCTGTCCGACAGGGGCCGCGGCTACACCTTC
13,TRBV18,.,.,TRBJ2-7,CASSQTGVYEQYF,TGTGCCAGCTCACAGACAGGAGTCTACGAGCAGTACTTC
15,TRBV9,TRBD2,.,TRBJ2-1,CASSVSGSSYNEQFF,TGTGCCAGCAGCGTTAGCGGGAGCTCCTACAATGAGCAGTTCTTC
13,TRBV28,.,.,TRBJ2-1,CASSSNLYNEQFF,TGTGCCAGCAGCTCCAACCTCTACAATGAGCAGTTCTTC
17,TRBV7-7,TRBD2,.,TRBJ2-3,CASSSAGLAGDTDTQYF,TGTGCCAGCAGCTCGGCGGGACTAGCGGGAGACACAGATACGCAGTATTTT
12,TRBV30,.,.,TRBJ2-7,CAWSFWSYEQYF,TGTGCCTGGAGTTTTTGGTCCTACGAGCAGTACTTC
14,TRBV27,TRBD1,.,TRBJ1-2,CASGGDRGIYGYTF,TGTGCCAGCGGCGGGGACAGGGGTATCTATGGCTACACCTTC
16,TRBV15,TRBD1,once,TRBJ1-2,CATSRDLGQVGSGYTF,TGTGCCACCAGCAGAGATTTGGGACAGGTGGGGAGTGGCTACACCTTC
18,TRBV7-2,.,.,TRBJ2-1,CASSLSPLRGATYNEQFF,TGTGCCAGCAGCTTATCTCCCTTACGCGGGGCTACCTACAATGAGCAGTTCTTC
16,TRBV27,.,.,TRBJ2-3,CASSSRQWRATDTQYF,TGTGCCAGCAGTTCAAGACAGTGGAGGGCAACAGATACGCAGTATTTT
12,TRBV5-1,.,.,TRBJ2-3,CASRVGEDTQYF,TGCGCCAGCAGGGTCGGGGAAGATACGCAGTATTTT
12,TRBV7-2,.,.,TRBJ2-3,CASTGTTDTQYF,TGTGCCAGCACCGGTACCACAGATACGCAGTATTTT
14,TRBV28,.,.,TRBJ1-5,CASSLWVTNQPQHF,TGTGCCAGCAGTTTATGGGTTACGAATCAGCCCCAGCATTTT
14,TRBV15,.,.,TRBJ2-1,CATSRQVVYNEQFF,TGTGCCACCAGCAGACAAGTGGTCTACAATGAGCAGTTCTTC
14,TRBV5-1,TRBD2,.,TRBJ2-1,CASRLAGPNNEQFF,TGCGCCAGCAGGCTAGCGGGCCCGAACAATGAGCAGTTCTTC
16,TRBV2,TRBD2,.,TRBJ2-3,CASSLGLAGDLDTQYF,TGTGCCAGCAGTTTAGGACTAGCGGGAGATTTGGATACGCAGTATTTT
14,TRBV6-5,.,.,TRBJ2-7,CASSREGTGYEQYF,TGTGCCAGCAGCCGAGAGGGAACAGGCTACGAGCAGTACTTC
13,TRBV27,.,once,TRBJ2-7,CASRSGAAYEQYF,TGTGCCAGCAGGAGTGGCGCCGCCTACGAGCAGTACTTC
13,TRBV5-1,.,.,TRBJ2-5,CASSSPSLETQYF,TGCGCCAGCAGCTCGCCATCCCTGGAGACCCAGTACTTC
13,TRBV30,TRBD1,.,TRBJ1-4,CASPGQGGEKLFF,TGTGCCTCCCCGGGACAGGGTGGTGAAAAACTGTTTTTT